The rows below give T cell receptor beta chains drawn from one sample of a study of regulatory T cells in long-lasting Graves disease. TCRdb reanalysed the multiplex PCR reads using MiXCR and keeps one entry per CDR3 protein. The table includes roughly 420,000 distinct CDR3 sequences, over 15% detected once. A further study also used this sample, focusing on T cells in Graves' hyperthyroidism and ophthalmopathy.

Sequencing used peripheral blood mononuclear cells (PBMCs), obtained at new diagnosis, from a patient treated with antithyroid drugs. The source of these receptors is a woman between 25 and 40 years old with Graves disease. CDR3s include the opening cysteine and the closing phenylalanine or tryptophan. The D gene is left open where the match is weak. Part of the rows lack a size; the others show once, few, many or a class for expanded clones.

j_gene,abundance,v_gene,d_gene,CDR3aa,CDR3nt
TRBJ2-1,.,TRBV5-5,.,CASSLRQVGEQFF,TGTGCCAGCAGTTTAAGACAGGTTGGAGAGCAGTTCTTC
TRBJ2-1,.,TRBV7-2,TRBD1,CASSFPDRGRGQFF,TGTGCCAGCAGCTTTCCAGACAGGGGTAGAGGGCAGTTCTTC
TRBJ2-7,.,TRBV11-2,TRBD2,CASSRLAGGGSYEQYF,TGTGCCAGCAGTCGACTAGCGGGAGGGGGGTCCTACGAGCAGTACTTC
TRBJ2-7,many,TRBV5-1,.,CASSFSGADEQYF,TGCGCCAGCAGCTTTTCCGGGGCGGACGAGCAGTACTTC
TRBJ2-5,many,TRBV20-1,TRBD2,CSARDGTSRKETQYF,TGCAGTGCTAGAGATGGGACTAGCCGTAAAGAGACCCAGTACTTC
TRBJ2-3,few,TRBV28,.,CASSLGNGDTQYF,TGTGCCAGCAGCTTAGGAAATGGGGATACGCAGTATTTT
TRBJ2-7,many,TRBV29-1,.,CSVEDVQREQYF,TGCAGCGTTGAAGATGTACAGCGCGAGCAGTACTTC
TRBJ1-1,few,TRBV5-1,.,CASSLLQSVNTEAFF,TGCGCCAGCAGCTTGCTTCAATCCGTGAACACTGAAGCTTTCTTT
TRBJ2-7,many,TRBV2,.,CASRSPVSRSYEQYF,TGTGCCAGCAGATCCCCGGTGTCTCGCTCCTACGAGCAGTACTTC
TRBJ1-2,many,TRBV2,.,CASIGESAGYTF,TGTGCCAGCATTGGAGAATCGGCTGGCTACACCTTC